This T cell receptor (beta chain) emerged from a study of cytomegalovirus exposure and HLA in healthy donors. Study-level results: The study found most TCR sequences rare, yet found some public TCRs in many donors. Researchers reported in a later analysis that common viral pathogens appeared linked to several top clusters. In an earlier analysis, productive rearrangement rates for most beta V segments clustered near 87% or 30%. The study designated about 180 TCR beta chains cytomegalovirus-associated.

This clone occurred once. As yet, its antigen is unknown. Trimming took off 5 bases at V and 3 bases at J, with 13 bases between the two ends. The CDR3 is 14 amino acids. Germline lookup yields CDR1 SEHNR and CDR2 FQNEAQ (reference sequence). It was with 60 Vbeta and 13 Jbeta primers that the PCR ran. Repertoires were generated with immunoSEQ multiplex PCR, while TCRdb's copy carries only in-frame clones and drops some. The table has some 98,000 clones, about 80% seen once. The sequencing sample was made of PBMCs. This chain connects TRBV7-9 to TRBJ1-1; possibly TRBD1 for D (6 bases). The clonotype comes from a female donor in good health and CMV-seropositive. CDR3 region: CASSVGAGDTEAFF. In DNA form, the CDR3 reads TGTGCCAGCAGCGTAGGGGCAGGGGACACTGAAGCTTTCTTT.